Listed below are T cell receptor beta chains from one sample, sequenced in a study of response to subunit inactivated influenza vaccine. TCRdb fed the RT-PCR reads into MiXCR, producing one record per CDR3 protein. This sample has hundreds of thousands of distinct CDR3 sequences; around 16% occur once, and the top ten carry approximately 10%. This sample comprised PBMCs from blood, obtained approximately 13 days after vaccination. These receptors came from a man in his fifties who received an inactivated influenza vaccine. Both conserved end residues are part of each CDR3. The order of the fields is D gene, J gene, clone size, V gene, CDR3 protein, CDR3 DNA. D genes are given only for firm matches. Clone size is stated in some rows and not others, as once, few, many or a class when expanded.

>NA|TRBJ1-4|few|TRBV12-3/TRBV12-4
CASSFGRSEKLFF
TGTGCCAGCAGTTTCGGCAGGAGCGAAAAACTGTTTTTT
>NA|TRBJ1-1|few|TRBV4-3
CASSQEGQNTEAFF
TGCGCCAGCAGCCAAGAGGGACAGAACACTGAAGCTTTCTTT
>NA|TRBJ2-5|NA|TRBV12-3/TRBV12-4
CASTSLGYQETQYF
TGTGCCAGCACAAGTCTGGGGTACCAAGAGACCCAGTACTTC
>NA|TRBJ2-5|NA|TRBV19
CASSRLVLETQYF
TGTGCCAGTAGCCGACTAGTGTTGGAGACCCAGTACTTC
>NA|TRBJ2-1|NA|TRBV4-2
CASSQKGGEQFF
TGTGCCAGCAGCCAAAAGGGGGGTGAGCAGTTCTTC
>NA|TRBJ2-3|few|TRBV27
CASSLSWFRDTQYF
TGTGCCAGCAGTTTATCGTGGTTCAGAGATACGCAGTATTTT
>NA|TRBJ2-1|NA|TRBV20-1
CSAGDINEQFF
TGCAGTGCCGGTGATATCAATGAGCAGTTCTTC
>TRBD2|TRBJ2-3|many|TRBV14
CASSQEAGLGSQYF
TGTGCCAGCAGCCAAGAGGCAGGACTAGGATCGCAGTATTTT
>TRBD2|TRBJ2-3|few|TRBV11-2
CASSPWTSGFSDTQYF
TGTGCCAGCAGCCCCTGGACTAGCGGGTTCTCAGATACGCAGTATTTT
>TRBD1|TRBJ1-6|few|TRBV6-5
CASRNSDRADSPLHF
TGTGCCAGCAGAAACTCGGACAGGGCGGATTCACCCCTCCACTTT
>NA|TRBJ2-3|NA|TRBV7-9
CASSSRTLDTQFF
TGTGCCAGCAGCTCTCGGACCCTGGATACGCAGTTTTTT
>NA|TRBJ1-2|few|TRBV2
CASTSGSSGYTF
TGTGCCAGCACATCAGGGTCCTCTGGCTACACCTTC
>NA|TRBJ1-3|few|TRBV7-2
CASSSTGTTGNTIYF
TGTGCCAGCAGCTCAACAGGGACCACTGGAAACACCATATATTTT
>NA|TRBJ1-1|NA|TRBV18
CASSVNGITEAFF
TGTGCCAGCTCCGTTAACGGGATCACTGAAGCTTTCTTT
>NA|TRBJ1-5|NA|TRBV4-3
CASSQTTHDSNQPQHF
TGCGCCAGCAGCCAGACGACACACGATAGCAATCAGCCCCAGCATTTT
>NA|TRBJ1-1|NA|TRBV12-3/TRBV12-4
CASSLQQARNTEAFF
TGTGCCAGCAGTTTACAGCAGGCCCGGAACACTGAAGCTTTCTTT
>NA|TRBJ2-1|NA|TRBV20-1
CSAEKGVYNEQFF
TGCAGTGCTGAGAAGGGCGTATACAATGAGCAGTTCTTC
>TRBD1|TRBJ1-5|NA|TRBV4-2
CAGSQAGTANQPQHF
TGTGCCGGCAGCCAAGCCGGGACAGCAAATCAGCCCCAGCATTTT
>NA|TRBJ2-7|few|TRBV6-2/TRBV6-3
CASRTPGPSLREQYF
TGTGCCAGCAGAACCCCGGGACCCAGCCTACGAGAGCAGTACTTC
>TRBD2|TRBJ2-1|few|TRBV18
CASSPLLAGDPYNEQFF
TGTGCCAGCTCACCACTACTAGCGGGGGACCCATACAATGAGCAGTTCTTC
>TRBD2|TRBJ2-3|few|TRBV3-1
CASSQVAGLTDTQYF
TGTGCCAGCAGCCAAGTAGCGGGGTTGACAGATACGCAGTATTTT
>TRBD1|TRBJ2-7|NA|TRBV5-1
CSSSPRTGYEQYF
TGCTCCAGCAGCCCCAGGACAGGGTACGAGCAGTACTTC
>TRBD1|TRBJ2-7|few|TRBV11-2
CASSLDRQGLYEQYF
TGTGCCAGCAGCTTAGATCGACAGGGGCTATACGAGCAGTACTTC
>TRBD2|TRBJ2-3|few|TRBV28
CASSLSLAGGTDTQYF
TGTGCCAGCAGTTTATCCCTAGCGGGGGGCACAGATACGCAGTATTTT
>NA|TRBJ2-3|many|TRBV27
CASSHPTDTQYF
TGTGCCAGCAGTCATCCCACAGATACGCAGTATTTT
>TRBD2|TRBJ2-3|NA|TRBV6-1
CVSRVAGLAGDTQYF
TGTGTCAGCAGAGTAGCGGGACTAGCGGGAGATACGCAGTATTTT
>TRBD2|TRBJ2-7|many|TRBV28
CASSFISGGPGYEQYF
TGTGCCAGCAGTTTTATCAGCGGGGGGCCGGGGTACGAGCAGTACTTC
>NA|TRBJ2-2|NA|TRBV12-3/TRBV12-4
CASTPTPPDTGELFF
TGTGCCAGCACCCCTACCCCGCCCGACACCGGGGAGCTGTTTTTT
>NA|TRBJ1-5|NA|TRBV6-2/TRBV6-3
CASSHRDNQPQHF
TGTGCCAGCAGTCACAGGGACAATCAGCCCCAGCATTTT
>NA|TRBJ1-1|NA|TRBV5-1
CASSFAGRTEAFF
TGCGCCAGCAGCTTCGCGGGGAGGACTGAAGCTTTCTTT
>NA|TRBJ2-3|NA|TRBV24-1
CATSEAGARRDTQYF
TGTGCCACCAGTGAGGCAGGGGCCCGAAGGGATACGCAGTATTTT
>NA|TRBJ2-7|NA|TRBV6-2/TRBV6-3
CASSYSAGHGPYEQYF
TGTGCCAGCAGTTACTCAGCGGGACATGGGCCCTACGAGCAGTACTTC